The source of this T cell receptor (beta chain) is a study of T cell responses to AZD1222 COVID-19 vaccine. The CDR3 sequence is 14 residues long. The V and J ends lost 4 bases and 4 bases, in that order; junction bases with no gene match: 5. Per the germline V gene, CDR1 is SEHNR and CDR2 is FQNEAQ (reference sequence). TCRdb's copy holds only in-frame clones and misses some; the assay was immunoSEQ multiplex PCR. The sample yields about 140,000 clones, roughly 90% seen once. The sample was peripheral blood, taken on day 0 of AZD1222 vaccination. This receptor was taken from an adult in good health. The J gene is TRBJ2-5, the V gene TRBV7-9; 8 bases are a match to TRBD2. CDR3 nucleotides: TGTGCCAGCAGCTCCTCGAGCGGGGGAGAGACCCAGTACTTC. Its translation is CASSSSSGGETQYF.